The 14 T cell receptor beta chains reported below all come from one sample, sequenced in a study of cytomegalovirus exposure and HLA in healthy donors. 60 Vbeta and 13 Jbeta primers were used in PCR. Sequencing used immunoSEQ multiplex PCR; TCRdb keeps in-frame clones, though not all of them. The sample contains 180,000 or so clones, approximately 86% of which appear only once. Sequencing input: PBMCs. Receptors were obtained from a male donor in good health and CMV-seronegative.

This sequence joins TRBV28 and TRBJ2-7; weak D call: TRBD1 (5 bases). Germline CDR1 is MDHEN and CDR2 is SYDVKM. The CDR3 totals 16 residues. V dropped 3 bases and J dropped 3 bases, with 18 bases sitting between them. CDR3 in amino acids: CASSFRKRLGVYEQYF. The CDR3 nucleotides are TGTGCCAGCAGTTTTCGAAAGAGGCTAGGGGTCTACGAGCAGTACTTC.

J is TRBJ2-3 and V is TRBV20-1; D is uncertain. V was trimmed by 1 base and J by 6 bases, leaving 5 bases between them. Germline V gene lookup returns CDR1 DFQATT and CDR2 SNEGSKA (reference sequence). This CDR3 comprises 11 residues. The CDR3 DNA follows: TGCAGTGCTAGAGTCGGGGATACGCAGTATTTT. This sequence encodes CSARVGDTQYF.

The genes are TRBV27 and TRBJ1-5; 7 positions agree with TRBD1. The CDR3 runs 14 residues. V lost 6 bases and J lost 5; bases outside the gene matches: 7. Looked up from germline, CDR1 is MNHEY and CDR2 is SMNVEV (reference sequence). The CDR3 bases are TGTGCCAGCAGCAGGACAGGCCTTTATCAGCCCCAGCATTTT. Amino acids: CASSRTGLYQPQHF.

This chain links TRBV9 with TRBJ2-2; 7 bases align to TRBD1. This CDR3 spans 16 amino acids. CDR1 and CDR2 (germline): SGDLS, YYNGEE. Trimming at V came to 6 bases and at J to 0 bases, leaving 8 bases not matched to a gene. CDR3 amino acids: CASTLGGQPNTGELFF. The CDR3 DNA is TGTGCCAGCACCCTAGGGGGACAGCCGAACACCGGGGAGCTGTTTTTT. Combining the CDR3 with reference TRBV9 and TRBJ2-2 gives the whole variable domain DSGVTQTPKHLITATGQRVTLRCSPRSGDLSVYWYQQSLDQGLQFLIQYYNGEERAKGNILERFSAQQFPDLHSELNLSSLELGDSALYFCASTLGGQPNTGELFFGEGSRLTVL.

This rearrangement joins TRBV6-1 to TRBJ2-7; tentatively, D is TRBD2 (6 bases). V was clipped by 10 bases and J by 0 bases, with 16 bases between them. This CDR3 comprises 14 residues. The germline V gene has CDR1 MNHNS and CDR2 SASEGT. CDR3 coding DNA: TGTGCCATTATTAGCGGAACCATCTCCTACGAGCAGTACTTC. It translates to CAIISGTISYEQYF.

The CDR3 DNA reads TGTGCCAGCAGCCCCAGGGGGCAAGAGACCCAGTACTTC. Protein sequence: CASSPRGQETQYF. The chain is built from TRBV11-3 and TRBJ2-5; TRBD1 agrees at 7 bases. There are 13 residues in the CDR3. Germline-derived CDR1 and CDR2 are SGHNT and YENEEA. With V trimmed by 5 bases and J by 2 bases, 2 bases remained unmatched. The whole variable domain, filled in from reference TRBV11-3 and TRBJ2-5, reads EAGVVQSPRYKIIEKKQPVAFWCNPISGHNTLYWYLQNLGQGPELLIRYENEEAVDDSQLPKDRFSAERLKGVDSTLKIQPAELGDSAVYLCASSPRGQETQYFGPGTRLLVL.

This clone appeared once. V gene TRBV5-5 combines with J gene TRBJ2-3; TRBD2 agrees at 13 bases. Trimming took 5 bases from V and 5 from J; bases not matched to a gene: 8. The CDR3 consists of 16 residues. The germline V gene encodes CDR1 SGHKS and CDR2 YYEKEE (reference sequence). For the CDR3, the DNA is TGTGCCAGCAGACCTACCGGGACTAGCGGGGAAGATACGCAGTATTTT. It translates to CASRPTGTSGEDTQYF.

The chain carries TRBV9 and TRBJ2-6, with D unresolved. CDR1 and CDR2 from the germline V gene are SGDLS and YYNGEE. V was cut by 4 bases and J by 4 bases, with 9 bases left in between. This CDR3 is 14 amino acids long. CDR3 sequence reads: CASSPQNGANVLTF. DNA of the CDR3: TGTGCCAGCAGCCCCCAGAACGGGGCCAACGTCCTGACTTTC.

This chain connects TRBV5-1 to TRBJ1-2; D uncertain. Germline V CDR1 and CDR2: SGHRS, YFSETQ. This CDR3 comprises 16 residues. Trimming cost V 2 bases and J 4 bases, with 18 bases left between them. CDR3 nucleotides: TGCGCCAGCAGCTTAACCAACACCGGGGTTTTCTATGGCTACACCTTC. Its translation is CASSLTNTGVFYGYTF.

In DNA, the CDR3 is TGTGCCAGCAGCGTAAAAAGGGGGTCTGAAGCTTTCTTT. It specifies CASSVKRGSEAFF. The J gene is TRBJ1-1, the V gene TRBV7-9, with D tentatively TRBD1 (6 bases). The germline V gene encodes CDR1 SEHNR and CDR2 FQNEAQ (reference sequence). Trimming took off 5 bases at V and 6 bases at J, with 13 bases between the two ends. The CDR3 is 13 residues long.

This chain connects TRBV25-1 to TRBJ2-7; D uncertain. The CDR3 has 12 residues. CDR1 is MGHDK and CDR2 is SYGVNS in the germline V gene. Trimming pared 1 base from V and 5 bases from J, leaving 6 bases between. The CDR3 here is CASSEFTDEQYF. DNA of the CDR3: TGTGCCAGCAGTGAATTTACAGACGAGCAGTACTTC.

This chain connects TRBV6-6 to TRBJ2-3; D is perhaps TRBD2 (6 bases). The germline V gene has CDR1 MNHNY and CDR2 SVGAGI (reference sequence). Trimming removed 5 bases from V and 2 bases from J, with 14 bases in between. The CDR3 loop spans 15 amino acids. CDR3 DNA sequence: TGTGCCAGCAGTCGTTTGGGGGGTGTCACAGATACGCAGTATTTT. It yields the protein CASSRLGGVTDTQYF.

The rearrangement links TRBV5-5 to TRBJ2-5; TRBD2 matches at 7 bases. Germline trimming cut 3 bases from V and 4 bases from J; bases unmatched to any gene: 3. The CDR3 length is 13 residues. Looked up from germline, CDR1 is SGHKS and CDR2 is YYEKEE (reference sequence). DNA for the CDR3: TGTGCCAGCAGCTCCCCGGGGGGAGAGACCCAGTACTTC. This codes for CASSSPGGETQYF. The complete variable domain, with remaining parts taken from reference TRBV5-5 and TRBJ2-5, reads DAGVTQSPTHLIKTRGQQVTLRCSPISGHKSVSWYQQVLGQGPQFIFQYYEKEERGRGNFPDRFSARQFPNYSSELNVNALLLGDSALYLCASSSPGGETQYFGPGTRLLVL.

This chain joins TRBV5-1 and TRBJ2-6; 9 bases match TRBD1. Germline V lookup: CDR1 SGHRS, CDR2 YFSETQ. Trimming cost V 0 bases and J 3 bases; bases outside gene matches: 10. CDR3 length: 19 residues. The DNA of the CDR3 is TGCGCCAGCAGCTTGGAAGGGGACAGGGTTGTTCGTGGGGCCAACGTCCTGACTTTC. Amino acid sequence: CASSLEGDRVVRGANVLTF. Together with reference TRBV5-1 and TRBJ2-6, the CDR3 gives the full variable domain: KAGVTQTPRYLIKTRGQQVTLSCSPISGHRSVSWYQQTPGQGLQFLFEYFSETQRNKGNFPGRFSGRQFSNSRSEMNVSTLELGDSALYLCASSLEGDRVVRGANVLTFGAGSRLTVL.